This T cell receptor beta chain came from a study of T cell responses to AZD1222 COVID-19 vaccine. Findings and caveats of the study: Close to half of spike-specific TCRs reportedly recognize unmutated variant regions. There were vaccine-associated CD4 TCRs across spike, dominant at 160-218 and 743-854. The repertoires were collected only after the peak T cell response.

The J segment lost 3 bases and the V segment lost 8 bases, leaving 12 bases of the junction unmatched. CDR1 is MNHEY, CDR2 SVGAGI, per germline. There are 15 residues in the CDR3. About this clone: Its target is not known.

Assay used: immunoSEQ multiplex PCR; TCRdb lists only in-frame clones, some missing. The table records 120,000 or so clones, about 89% of them present only once. This receptor was obtained from an adult in good health. The chain uses TRBV6-5 and TRBJ1-2; 7 nucleotides align to TRBD1. Source: peripheral blood, taken on day 0 of MenACWY control vaccination. Here the CDR3 DNA reads TGTGCCAGCCGACCGACAGGGACTAATCACTATGGCTACACCTTC. Residues: CASRPTGTNHYGYTF.